These 24 T cell receptor beta chains share one sample of origin, sequenced in a study of technical replicates of blood from a few donors. Some clones are missing from TCRdb's copy, which holds only in-frame ones; the method was immunoSEQ multiplex PCR. The sample carries 70,000 to 85,000 clones, almost 98% recorded once. The source material was T cells isolated from PBMCs. The receptors were sampled from a human donor in good health.

V usage is TRBV2 and J usage is TRBJ2-1, with 10 bases aligning to TRBD2. CDR1 is SNHLY, CDR2 FYNNEI, per germline. Trimming took 2 bases from V and 7 from J; bases not matched to a gene: 8. CDR3 length equals 16 residues. CDR3 DNA sequence: TGTGCCAGCAGTGAAATCAGCGGGGGGGCATTTAATGAGCAGTTCTTC. Amino acids: CASSEISGGAFNEQFF.

The chain links TRBV28 to TRBJ1-3; possible D gene TRBD1, 6 bases. The CDR3 length is 15 residues. The V gene lost 6 bases and the J gene lost 3 bases, with 15 bases spanning the gap. Germline lookup yields CDR1 MDHEN and CDR2 SYDVKM. CDR3 in amino acids: CASRYLRGFGNTIYF. The CDR3, as DNA: TGTGCCAGCAGGTACCTCAGGGGATTTGGAAACACCATATATTTT.

The V call is TRBV6-5, the J call TRBJ2-7; D not certain. Trimming cost V 0 bases and J 1 base, with 13 bases left between them. CDR1 is MNHEY, CDR2 SVGAGI, per germline. This CDR3 is built from 16 residues. The CDR3 DNA reads TGTGCCAGCAGTTACTCGTCCCCTCCCAGATCCTACGAGCAGTACTTC. It specifies CASSYSSPPRSYEQYF.

This chain joins TRBV11-3 and TRBJ1-1; the D gene is possibly TRBD1 (6 bases). V dropped 5 bases and J dropped 1 base, with 11 bases sitting between them. There are 14 residues in the CDR3. Germline CDR1 and CDR2: SGHNT and YENEEA. For the CDR3, the DNA is TGTGCCAGCAGCCGTTCGGACAGGAACACTGAAGCTTTCTTT. Protein: CASSRSDRNTEAFF. Complete variable domain (other parts from reference TRBV11-3 and TRBJ1-1): EAGVVQSPRYKIIEKKQPVAFWCNPISGHNTLYWYLQNLGQGPELLIRYENEEAVDDSQLPKDRFSAERLKGVDSTLKIQPAELGDSAVYLCASSRSDRNTEAFFGQGTRLTVV.

The gene calls are TRBV6-6 and TRBJ2-5; TRBD1 aligns across 9 bases. This CDR3 is built from 14 residues. Germline lookup yields CDR1 MNHNY and CDR2 SVGAGI (reference sequence). The J segment lost 4 bases and the V segment lost 4 bases, leaving 4 bases of the junction unmatched. In nucleotides, the CDR3 is TGTGCCAGCAGTTGGGGACAGGGAGGAGAGACCCAGTACTTC. Encoded protein: CASSWGQGGETQYF.

The rearrangement links TRBV19 to TRBJ1-2, with a tentative D call TRBD1 (5 bases). Trimming shortened V by 3 bases and J by 6 bases, and 11 bases separated the two germline ends. Germline V gene lookup returns CDR1 LNHDA and CDR2 SQIVND (reference sequence). The CDR3 is 13 amino acids. CDR3 DNA: TGTGCCAGTAGTATGGGGGGAAAAGATGGCTACACCTTC. This sequence encodes CASSMGGKDGYTF.

The chain has TRBV6-1 and TRBJ2-7; D may be TRBD1 or TRBD2 (5 bases each). The germline gives CDR1 MNHNS, CDR2 SASEGT. The CDR3 is 15 residues long. V lost 7 bases and J lost 0, with 16 bases in between. DNA for the CDR3: TGTGCCAGCATTGAGGGGAGTGGGAGCTCCTACGAGCAGTACTTC. This sequence encodes CASIEGSGSSYEQYF.

The chain combines TRBV6-4 with TRBJ1-1; TRBD1 matches at 9 bases. Looked up from germline, CDR1 is MRHNA and CDR2 is SNTAGT. The CDR3 has 20 amino acids. The V segment lost 8 bases and the J segment 0 bases; nucleotides outside the gene matches: 22. The CDR3 sequence: CASVSMDIDRGKYLNTEAFF. Written as DNA, the CDR3 is TGTGCCAGCGTAAGTATGGATATCGACAGGGGGAAATACTTGAACACTGAAGCTTTCTTT.

CDR3 sequence (DNA): TGTGCCAGCAGCTCGCAGGGGCCCAAGGATGAAAAACTGTTTTTT. Its translation: CASSSQGPKDEKLFF. The rearrangement links TRBV6-5 to TRBJ1-4; a possible D gene is TRBD1 (6 bases). This CDR3 has 15 residues. Germline CDR1 reads MNHEY; CDR2 reads SVGAGI. Trimming left V 6 bases short and J 6 bases short, with 17 bases between.

The CDR3 protein is CAISETGAYEQYF. CDR3 DNA: TGTGCCATCAGTGAGACAGGGGCTTACGAGCAGTACTTC. The chain employs TRBV10-3 and TRBJ2-7; 7 bases fit TRBD1. Per germline, CDR1 ENHRY and CDR2 SYGVKD. V gave up 2 bases and J gave up 4 bases; unmatched junction bases: 2. The CDR3 has 13 amino acids.

V gene TRBV6-5 combines with J gene TRBJ2-7; 11 positions agree with TRBD2. The CDR3 sequence is 15 residues long. Germline CDR1 reads MNHEY; CDR2 reads SVGAGI. Unmatched junction bases numbered 6, after V lost 6 bases and J lost 2 bases. This chain's CDR3 is CASSMTSGKAYEQYF. In nucleotides, the CDR3 is TGTGCCAGCAGCATGACTAGCGGGAAGGCCTACGAGCAGTACTTC.

The J gene is TRBJ2-7, the V gene TRBV5-4, with 10 bases that match TRBD2. Germline V gives CDR1 SGHNT, CDR2 YYREEE (reference sequence). The CDR3 length is 16 residues. V lost 4 bases and J lost 6; bases outside the gene matches: 13. The CDR3 reads CASSLGGSGRAAEQYF. DNA of the CDR3: TGTGCCAGCAGCCTGGGGGGGAGCGGGAGGGCCGCCGAGCAGTACTTC.

The rearrangement uses TRBV2 and TRBJ2-7; TRBD1 aligns across 8 bases. Germline assignment: CDR1 SNHLY and CDR2 FYNNEI. V gave up 6 bases and J gave up 6 bases; unmatched junction bases: 13. There are 15 residues in the CDR3. CDR3: CASRLQGAFIVEQYF. CDR3 DNA sequence: TGTGCCAGCAGGCTCCAGGGGGCGTTTATAGTCGAGCAGTACTTC.

The chain combines TRBV7-8 with TRBJ1-2; TRBD1 matches 12 bases. Germline V gene sequence: CDR1 SGHVS, CDR2 FQNEAQ. The V gene end was trimmed by 5 bases and the J gene end by 4 bases; junction bases not matched to a gene: 11. This CDR3 comprises 17 residues. CDR3 protein: CASSRPGQGAGSYGYTF. CDR3 bases: TGTGCCAGCAGCCGCCCGGGACAGGGGGCAGGAAGCTATGGCTACACCTTC. Full variable domain (missing parts from reference TRBV7-8 and TRBJ1-2): GAGVSQSPRYKVAKRGQDVALRCDPISGHVSLFWYQQALGQGPEFLTYFQNEAQLDKSGLPSDRFFAERPEGSVSTLKIQRTQQEDSAVYLCASSRPGQGAGSYGYTFGSGTRLTVV.

The genes are TRBV27 and TRBJ2-1, with D unresolved. V lost 2 bases and J lost 6, with 5 bases in between. Germline values: CDR1 MNHEY, CDR2 SMNVEV (reference sequence). The CDR3 spans 12 residues. As DNA, the CDR3 is TGTGCCAGCAGTTTAAACACCAATGAGCAGTTCTTC. Protein: CASSLNTNEQFF.

The V and J genes are TRBV2 and TRBJ2-1; TRBD2 agrees at 10 bases. The CDR3 has 15 amino acids. Trimming removed 6 bases from V and 5 bases from J; junction bases left unmatched: 7. Germline CDR1 reads SNHLY; CDR2 reads FYNNEI. CDR3 sequence: CASRVLAGADNEQFF. CDR3 in DNA: TGTGCCAGCAGAGTTCTAGCGGGAGCCGACAATGAGCAGTTCTTC.

The chain links TRBV7-8 to TRBJ2-2; 11 bases align to TRBD2. The CDR3 runs 15 residues. The J segment lost 8 bases and the V segment lost 5 bases, leaving 7 bases of the junction unmatched. Germline CDR1 reads SGHVS; CDR2 reads FQNEAQ. For the CDR3, the DNA is TGTGCCAGCAGCCCCGGACTAGCGGGTGAGGGGGAGCTGTTTTTT. Residues: CASSPGLAGEGELFF.

This rearrangement joins TRBV6-1 to TRBJ2-7; D perhaps matches TRBD1 (5 bases). The CDR3 extends over 15 amino acids. In germline, CDR1 is MNHNS, CDR2 SASEGT. Between the trimmed V and J ends, which lost 4 bases and 9 bases, there was a span of 22 bases. CDR3 nucleotides: TGTGCCAGCAGTGCCTCGACAGCCATGATCTCCTGGCAGTACTTC. As protein: CASSASTAMISWQYF.

This sequence joins TRBV28 and TRBJ1-2; D perhaps matches TRBD1 (5 bases). The V end was cut by 4 bases, the J end by 4 bases, with 16 bases between. CDR3 length: 15 amino acids. The germline CDR1 and CDR2 sequences are MDHEN and SYDVKM. The CDR3 nucleotides are TGTGCCAGCAGTTCGACTTGGGGGGAGATCTATGGCTACACCTTC. This sequence encodes CASSSTWGEIYGYTF.

V gene TRBV12-5 combines with J gene TRBJ2-3, with D perhaps matching TRBD1 (6 bases). Trimming took 0 bases from V and 0 from J, leaving 16 bases between them. CDR3 length: 18 amino acids. Germline assignment: CDR1 LGHNT and CDR2 FRNRAP. CDR3 coding DNA: TGTGCTAGTGGTTTGGTCGAGACGGGACAACCGAGCACAGATACGCAGTATTTT. It is translated as CASGLVETGQPSTDTQYF. The whole variable domain, filled in from reference TRBV12-5 and TRBJ2-3, reads DARVTQTPRHKVTEMGQEVTMRCQPILGHNTVFWYRQTMMQGLELLAYFRNRAPLDDSGMPKDRFSAEMPDATLATLKIQPSEPRDSAVYFCASGLVETGQPSTDTQYFGPGTRLTVL.

This chain connects TRBV11-2 to TRBJ1-5; D unclear. The V end was cut by 1 base, the J end by 5 bases, with 6 bases between. The CDR3 sequence is 13 residues long. In germline, CDR1 is SGHAT, CDR2 FQNNGV. Written as DNA, the CDR3 is TGTGCCAGCAGCTTAGGAGAGGATCAGCCCCAGCATTTT. Protein: CASSLGEDQPQHF.

V is TRBV27 and J is TRBJ2-7, with TRBD1 matching 7 bases. CDR3 length: 13 amino acids. V lost 5 bases to trimming and J lost 4 bases; unmatched junction nucleotides: 5. The germline gives CDR1 MNHEY, CDR2 SMNVEV (reference sequence). The CDR3 DNA reads as TGTGCCAGCAGTCCCCGACAGGGATACGAGCAGTACTTC. This encodes CASSPRQGYEQYF.

The chain employs TRBV4-1 and TRBJ1-2; D remains unclear. Germline CDR1 MGHRA, CDR2 YSYEKL. V lost 4 bases, J lost 1 base, and 7 bases lay in between. CDR3 size: 13 residues. In DNA form, the CDR3 reads TGCGCCAGCAGCCCCTTCGGTAACTATGGCTACACCTTC. Amino acid sequence: CASSPFGNYGYTF.

This CDR3 reads CASSNSGNEQFF. In DNA, the CDR3 is TGTGCCAGCAGCAATTCGGGAAATGAGCAGTTCTTC. The V call is TRBV7-9, the J call TRBJ2-1; D is perhaps TRBD2 (5 bases). Germline loops: CDR1 SEHNR, CDR2 FQNEAQ (reference sequence). V was cut by 5 bases and J by 7 bases, with 9 bases left in between. The CDR3 contains 12 residues. The full variable domain, its missing parts supplied by reference TRBV7-9 and TRBJ2-1, is DTGVSQNPRHKITKRGQNVTFRCDPISEHNRLYWYRQTLGQGPEFLTYFQNEAQLEKSRLLSDRFSAERPKGSFSTLEIQRTEQGDSAMYLCASSNSGNEQFFGPGTRLTVL.